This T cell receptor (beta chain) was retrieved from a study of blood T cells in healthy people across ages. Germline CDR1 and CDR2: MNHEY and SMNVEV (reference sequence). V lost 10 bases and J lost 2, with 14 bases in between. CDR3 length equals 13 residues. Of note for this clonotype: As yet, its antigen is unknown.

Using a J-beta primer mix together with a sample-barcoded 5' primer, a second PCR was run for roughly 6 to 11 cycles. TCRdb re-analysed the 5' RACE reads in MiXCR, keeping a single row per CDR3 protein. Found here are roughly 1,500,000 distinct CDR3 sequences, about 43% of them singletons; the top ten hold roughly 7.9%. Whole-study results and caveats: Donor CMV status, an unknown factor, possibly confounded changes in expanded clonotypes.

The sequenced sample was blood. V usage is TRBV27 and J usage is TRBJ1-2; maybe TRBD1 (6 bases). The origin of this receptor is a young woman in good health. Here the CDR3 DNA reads TGTGCCACCGGTCGGACAGCCAACTATGGCTACACCTTC. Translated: CATGRTANYGYTF.